One and the same sample provided the 9 T cell receptor beta chains below, sequenced in a study of T cells after yellow fever vaccination. Each CDR3 protein is one row after TCRdb ran MiXCR on the 5' RACE reads. The sample records some 600,000 distinct CDR3 sequences, around an eighth being singletons. The sample here was PBMCs, taken on the day of the yellow fever booster vaccination. The receptors originated from a young man who received the YFV17D yellow fever vaccine.

The chain couples TRBV18 to TRBJ2-7; 10 bases fit TRBD2. Germline V gene lookup returns CDR1 KGHSH and CDR2 LQKENI. The CDR3 runs 15 residues. Losses at the gene ends were 5 bases for V and 2 bases for J; bases not matched to a gene: 6. This chain's CDR3 is CASSTGLANAYEQYF. The CDR3 coding sequence is TGTGCCAGCTCAACGGGACTAGCGAATGCCTACGAGCAGTACTTC. Variable domain in full (rest from reference TRBV18 and TRBJ2-7): NAGVMQNPRHLVRRRGQEARLRCSPMKGHSHVYWYRQLPEEGLKFMVYLQKENIIDESGMPKERFSAEFPKEGPSILRIQQVVRGDSAAYFCASSTGLANAYEQYFGPGTRLTVT.

This rearrangement joins TRBV20-1 to TRBJ2-1; D uncertain. Deletions cut 4 bases from V and 0 bases from J, with 10 bases between. Germline CDR1 DFQATT, CDR2 SNEGSKA (reference sequence). The CDR3 contains 14 residues. The CDR3 DNA sequence: TGCAGTGCTAATCTAGGGCCCTCCTACAATGAGCAGTTCTTC. Amino acids: CSANLGPSYNEQFF.

Turning to this clonotype: A much larger clone lies a single base off, so this may be a read error. J is TRBJ1-1 and V is TRBV5-1; 8 positions agree with TRBD1. The germline V gene has CDR1 SGHRS and CDR2 YFSETQ. This CDR3 spans 16 amino acids. CDR3 in DNA: TGCGCCGGCAGCCCGACCTGGACAGGGACGAACACTGAAGCTTTCTTT. Protein: CAGSPTWTGTNTEAFF.

The chain is built from TRBV5-1 and TRBJ1-1, with D possibly TRBD1 on 5 matching bases. Germline lookup yields CDR1 SGHRS and CDR2 YFSETQ. This CDR3 contains 14 residues. Trimming cost V 4 bases and J 4 bases, with 14 bases left between them. In DNA form, the CDR3 reads TGCGCCAGCAGCACCTGGGGGGAGATCACTGAAGCTTTCTTT. This translates into CASSTWGEITEAFF.

CDR3 DNA sequence: TGTGCCAGCAGTCGAGGACTAGCGGCGGGGGAGACCCAGTACTTC. The encoded protein is CASSRGLAAGETQYF. The chain carries TRBV28 and TRBJ2-5, with 10 bases that match TRBD2. The length of the CDR3 is 15 residues. Per germline, CDR1 MDHEN and CDR2 SYDVKM. J lost 5 bases, V lost 5 bases, and 8 bases had no gene match. Filled out from reference TRBV28 and TRBJ2-5, the complete variable domain reads DVKVTQSSRYLVKRTGEKVFLECVQDMDHENMFWYRQDPGLGLRLIYFSYDVKMKEKGDIPEGYSVSREKKERFSLILESASTNQTSMYLCASSRGLAAGETQYFGPGTRLLVL.

This chain connects TRBV20-1 to TRBJ1-2; D not resolved. V was pared by 1 base and J by 3 bases, with 12 bases between. The CDR3 has 14 residues. Germline loops: CDR1 DFQATT, CDR2 SNEGSKA (reference sequence). CDR3 residues: CSARGRRVDYGYTF. Here the CDR3 DNA reads TGCAGTGCTAGAGGTAGACGGGTAGACTATGGCTACACCTTC.

The chain couples TRBV18 to TRBJ2-5; no definite D call. V was clipped by 5 bases and J by 4 bases, with 14 bases between them. The CDR3 totals 14 residues. Germline CDR1 reads KGHSH; CDR2 reads LQKENI. The CDR3 DNA reads as TGTGCCAGCTCAACTTCAGCCAGTGGAGAGACCCAGTACTTC. Its protein is CASSTSASGETQYF.

This clonotype has more than one count but fewer than ten. V and J are TRBV7-2 and TRBJ1-5; D may be TRBD1 (5 bases). The CDR3 is 14 amino acids. V was trimmed by 1 base and J by 7 bases, leaving 11 bases between them. The germline CDR1 and CDR2 sequences are SGHTA and FQGNSA. CDR3 residues: CASSLEPGRQPQHF. The CDR3, as DNA: TGTGCCAGCAGCTTAGAACCAGGGAGACAGCCCCAGCATTTT. Combining the CDR3 with reference TRBV7-2 and TRBJ1-5 gives the whole variable domain GAGVSQSPSNKVTEKGKDVELRCDPISGHTALYWYRQSLGQGLEFLIYFQGNSAPDKSGLPSDRFSAERTGGSVSTLTIQRTQQEDSAVYLCASSLEPGRQPQHFGDGTRLSIL.

The V gene is TRBV5-1, the J gene TRBJ2-3; 13 nucleotides match TRBD2. CDR3 length: 15 residues. From germline, CDR1 is SGHRS and CDR2 YFSETQ. V was clipped by 4 bases and J by 5 bases; unmatched bases: 4. DNA for the CDR3: TGCGCCAGCAGCGACCGGACTAGCGGGGGAGATACGCAGTATTTT. Its protein is CASSDRTSGGDTQYF. Using reference TRBV5-1 and TRBJ2-3 for the parts outside the CDR3, the full variable domain is KAGVTQTPRYLIKTRGQQVTLSCSPISGHRSVSWYQQTPGQGLQFLFEYFSETQRNKGNFPGRFSGRQFSNSRSEMNVSTLELGDSALYLCASSDRTSGGDTQYFGPGTRLTVL.